This T cell receptor beta chain stems from a study of T cells in Graves' hyperthyroidism and ophthalmopathy. Study information: Staff took peripheral blood when the initial diagnosis was made, before any treatment began.

This CDR3 has 14 residues. The germline gives CDR1 SGHRS, CDR2 YFSETQ. From RNA transcripts, TCR beta CDR3 regions were amplified. HTBI primers were employed in a first-round RT-PCR of the TCR CDR3. TCRdb re-called the multiplex PCR reads through MiXCR, storing one row per CDR3 protein. The repertoire holds 700,000 or so distinct CDR3 sequences, with 16% as singletons. This clonotype was seen repeatedly, ten times or more. A junction end diverges from the germline sequence, so it may reflect a read error. The chain has TRBV5-1 and TRBJ2-3; weak D call: TRBD2 (5 bases). Sample: blood. This receptor was obtained from a man younger than 35 with Graves' hyperthyroidism. DNA of the CDR3: TGTGCCAGCAGTTTAGGGAGTGGCACAGATACGCAGTATTTT. Protein: CASSLGSGTDTQYF.